This paragraph covers one T cell receptor (beta chain) sequence. The record originates from a study of Graves' ophthalmopathy and Graves' hyperthyroidism. The length of the CDR3 is 12 residues. Germline V lookup: CDR1 SQVTM, CDR2 ANQGSEA. J gave up 3 bases and V 4 bases, and 2 bases lay outside the gene matches. The study amplified TCR beta CDR3 regions using RNA transcripts. Following a first-round RT-PCR that used HTBI primers, a second-round multiplex PCR was carried out. TCRdb reprocessed the multiplex PCR reads with MiXCR, giving one entry per CDR3 protein. The table shows 650,000 to 800,000 distinct CDR3 sequences, with just over 40% occurring only once. Clinical symptoms, serum thyroxine, TRAb, thyroid ultrasound and orbital computed tomography formed the basis of diagnosis. PBMCs were density-gradient isolated from about 9.6 ml fresh blood.

This chain connects TRBV29-1 to TRBJ1-1, with TRBD1 identical over 7 bases. Sequencing was done on a sample of peripheral blood. The clonotype originates from an adult man with Graves' ophthalmopathy. DNA of the CDR3: TGCAGCGTTGTAAGGGGGCACACTGAAGCTTTCTTT. Translating it yields CSVVRGHTEAFF.